This T cell receptor beta chain was sequenced during a study of cytomegalovirus exposure and HLA in healthy donors. At the level of the study: Samples from HLA-typed donors yielded 85 million to 95 million unique TCRs in an early data release.

Looked up from germline, CDR1 is SGHTA and CDR2 is FQGTGA. With 5 bases clipped from V and 4 bases from J, the junction kept 6 bases outside the gene matches. The CDR3 has 15 residues. On this clone: Its cognate antigen is unknown.

With 60 Vbeta and 13 Jbeta primers, the PCR was carried out. Authors' methods: An analysis that came later counted 60 million to 80 million unique TCR beta chains, roughly 11 million shared. Clones were read by immunoSEQ multiplex PCR, and TCRdb kept only the in-frame ones, dropping some. V, J and clone size are those of that table, while D and trimming were read from the DNA. The table shows approximately 100,000 clones, with about 85% occurring only once. Findings of the study overall: The majority of TCR sequences were rare, yet some public TCRs appeared in many donors. Certain sequence variants were highly shared and formed a cluster, and this cluster was likely a sequencing artifact.

The chain links TRBV7-3 to TRBJ2-3; TRBD2 matches at 10 bases. This clonotype was sampled from a man aged 25-40 years in good health and CMV-seronegative. The sequenced sample consisted of PBMCs. The CDR3 loop is CASSASGSRPDTQYF. The CDR3 DNA follows: TGTGCCAGCAGCGCTAGCGGGAGTCGGCCAGATACGCAGTATTTT.